This T cell receptor beta chain was sequenced for a study of T-cell reconstitution after alpha-beta-depleted transplantation in children. Study findings and constraints: Reportedly, alpha-beta T cells present about two months post-transplant originated from several hundred expanded clones of graft origin. One year post-transplant, T-cell counts and diversity were largely derived from T cells produced anew.

This clonotype was detected ten times or more. Antigen: not known. This sample's TCRbeta library carried unique molecular identifier barcodes. Via MiXCR, TCRdb re-called the PCR reads, giving one row per CDR3 protein. The sample lists roughly 250,000 distinct CDR3 sequences; approximately 8.9% were seen once. The trim removed 2 bases at V and 7 bases at J, leaving 5 bases unmatched. Germline loops: CDR1 SGHTA, CDR2 FQGTGA. This CDR3 is 16 amino acids long. This TCR was recovered from a male patient younger than 18 who had a stem cell transplant for acute lymphoblastic leukemia, so the T cells may come from the graft donor. This chain joins TRBV7-3 and TRBJ2-1; 13 bases match TRBD2. This material consisted of PBMCs, mostly from graft donor cells, taken 180 days after TCRalphabeta/CD19-depleted stem cell transplant. The CDR3 DNA sequence: TGTGCCAGCAGCTTAGCCGGGACTAGCGGGATGAATGAGCAGTTCTTC. This sequence encodes CASSLAGTSGMNEQFF. Full variable domain (missing parts from reference TRBV7-3 and TRBJ2-1): GAGVSQTPSNKVTEKGKYVELRCDPISGHTALYWYRQSLGQGPEFLIYFQGTGAADDSGLPNDRFFAVRPEGSVSTLKIQRTERGDSAVYLCASSLAGTSGMNEQFFGPGTRLTVL.